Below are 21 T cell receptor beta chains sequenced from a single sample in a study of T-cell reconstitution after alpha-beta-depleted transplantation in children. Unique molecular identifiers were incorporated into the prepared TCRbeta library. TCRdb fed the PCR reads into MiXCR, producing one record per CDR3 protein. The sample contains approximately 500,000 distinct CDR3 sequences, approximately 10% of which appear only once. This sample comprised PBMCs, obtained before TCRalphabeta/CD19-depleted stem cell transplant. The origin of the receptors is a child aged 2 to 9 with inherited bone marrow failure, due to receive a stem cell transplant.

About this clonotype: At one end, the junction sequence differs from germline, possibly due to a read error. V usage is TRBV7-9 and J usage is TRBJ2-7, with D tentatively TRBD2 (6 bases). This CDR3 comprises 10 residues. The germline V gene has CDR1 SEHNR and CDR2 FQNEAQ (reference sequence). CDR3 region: CASEEGGTFF. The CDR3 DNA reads TGTGCCAGCGAGGAAGGTGGGACTTTTTTC. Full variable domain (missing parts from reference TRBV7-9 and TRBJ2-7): DTGVSQNPRHKITKRGQNVTFRCDPISEHNRLYWYRQTLGQGPEFLTYFQNEAQLEKSRLLSDRFSAERPKGSFSTLEIQRTEQGDSAMYLCASEEGGTFFGPGTRLTVT.

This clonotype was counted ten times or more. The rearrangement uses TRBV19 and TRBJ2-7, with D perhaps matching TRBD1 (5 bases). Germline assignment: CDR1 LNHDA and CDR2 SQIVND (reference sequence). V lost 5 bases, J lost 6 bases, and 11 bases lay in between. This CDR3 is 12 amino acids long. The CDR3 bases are TGTGCCAGTAGTTCCAGGGTATCCGAGCAGTACTTC. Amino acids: CASSSRVSEQYF.

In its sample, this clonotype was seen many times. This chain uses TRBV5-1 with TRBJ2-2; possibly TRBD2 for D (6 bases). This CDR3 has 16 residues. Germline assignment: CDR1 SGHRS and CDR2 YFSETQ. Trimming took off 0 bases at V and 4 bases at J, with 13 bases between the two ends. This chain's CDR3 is CASSLEGLLGTGELFF. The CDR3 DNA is TGCGCCAGCAGCTTGGAGGGACTCTTGGGCACCGGGGAGCTGTTTTTT.

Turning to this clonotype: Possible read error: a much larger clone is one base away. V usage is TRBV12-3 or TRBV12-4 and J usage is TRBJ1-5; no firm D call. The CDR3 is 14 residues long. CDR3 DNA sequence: TGTGCCAGCAGTGAAACACTGGGGAATCCGCCCCAGCATTTT. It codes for CASSETLGNPPQHF.

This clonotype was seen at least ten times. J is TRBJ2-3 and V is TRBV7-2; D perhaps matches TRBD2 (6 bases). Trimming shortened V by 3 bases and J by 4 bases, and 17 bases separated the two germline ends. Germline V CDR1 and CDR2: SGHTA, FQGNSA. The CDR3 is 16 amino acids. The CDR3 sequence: CASSLGWLATPDTQYF. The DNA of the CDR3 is TGTGCCAGCAGCTTGGGTTGGCTAGCGACCCCAGATACGCAGTATTTT.

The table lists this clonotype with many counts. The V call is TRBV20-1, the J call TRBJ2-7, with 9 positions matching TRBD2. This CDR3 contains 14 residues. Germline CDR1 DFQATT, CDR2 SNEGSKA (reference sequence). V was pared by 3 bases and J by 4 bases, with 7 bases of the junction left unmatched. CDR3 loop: CSASRAGGPYEQYF. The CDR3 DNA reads TGCAGTGCTAGTCGGGCGGGAGGGCCGTACGAGCAGTACTTC.

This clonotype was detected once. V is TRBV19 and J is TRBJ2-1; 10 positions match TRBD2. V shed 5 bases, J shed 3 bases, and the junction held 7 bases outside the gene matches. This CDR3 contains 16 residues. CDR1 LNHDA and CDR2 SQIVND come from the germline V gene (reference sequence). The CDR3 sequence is CASSPKSGRVYNEQFF. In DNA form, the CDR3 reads TGTGCCAGTAGTCCTAAAAGCGGGAGGGTCTACAATGAGCAGTTCTTC.

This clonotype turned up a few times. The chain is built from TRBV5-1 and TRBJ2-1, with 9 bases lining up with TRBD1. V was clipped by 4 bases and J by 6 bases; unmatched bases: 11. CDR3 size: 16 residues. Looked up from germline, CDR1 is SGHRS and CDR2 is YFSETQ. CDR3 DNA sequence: TGCGCCAGCAGCCCTCGTGGGACAGGGATGATCAATGAGCAGTTCTTC. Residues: CASSPRGTGMINEQFF.

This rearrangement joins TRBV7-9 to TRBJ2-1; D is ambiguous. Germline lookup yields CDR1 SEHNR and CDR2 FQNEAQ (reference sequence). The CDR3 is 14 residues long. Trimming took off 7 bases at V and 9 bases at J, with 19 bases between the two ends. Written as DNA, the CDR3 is TGTGCCAGCACCGAGAACGGTTGGCTGGGTGAGCAGTTCTTC. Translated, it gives CASTENGWLGEQFF.

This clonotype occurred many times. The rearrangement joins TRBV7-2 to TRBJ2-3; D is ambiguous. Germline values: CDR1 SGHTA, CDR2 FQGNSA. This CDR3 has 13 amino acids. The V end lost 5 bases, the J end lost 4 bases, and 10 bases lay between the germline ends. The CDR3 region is CASSQMTADTQYF. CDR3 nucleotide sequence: TGTGCCAGCAGCCAAATGACCGCAGATACGCAGTATTTT.

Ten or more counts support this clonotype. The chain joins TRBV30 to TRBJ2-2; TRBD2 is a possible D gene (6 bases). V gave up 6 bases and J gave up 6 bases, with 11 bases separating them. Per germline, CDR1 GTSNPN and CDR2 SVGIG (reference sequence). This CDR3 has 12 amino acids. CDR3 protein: CACNGGPGELFF. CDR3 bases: TGTGCCTGTAACGGAGGGCCCGGGGAGCTGTTTTTT.

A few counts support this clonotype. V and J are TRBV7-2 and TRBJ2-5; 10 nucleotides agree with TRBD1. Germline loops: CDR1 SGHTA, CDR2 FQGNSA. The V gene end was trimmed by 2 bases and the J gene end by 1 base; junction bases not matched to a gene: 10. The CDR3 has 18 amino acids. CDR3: CASSLKTGGASFQETQYF. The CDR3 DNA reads TGTGCCAGCAGCTTAAAGACAGGGGGCGCATCCTTCCAAGAGACCCAGTACTTC.

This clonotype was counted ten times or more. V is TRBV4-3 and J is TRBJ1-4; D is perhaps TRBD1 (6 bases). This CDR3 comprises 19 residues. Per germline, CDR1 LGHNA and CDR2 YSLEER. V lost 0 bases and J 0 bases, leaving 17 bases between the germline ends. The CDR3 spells CASSQDRGGGPATNEKLFF. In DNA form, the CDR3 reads TGCGCCAGCAGCCAAGATAGGGGGGGTGGGCCCGCAACTAATGAAAAACTGTTTTTT.

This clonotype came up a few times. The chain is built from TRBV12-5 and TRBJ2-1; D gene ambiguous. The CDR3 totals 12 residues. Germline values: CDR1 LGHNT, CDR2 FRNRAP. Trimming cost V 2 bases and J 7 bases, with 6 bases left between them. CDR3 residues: CASGLSRNEQFF. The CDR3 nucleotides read TGTGCTAGTGGTTTGTCGCGGAATGAGCAGTTCTTC.

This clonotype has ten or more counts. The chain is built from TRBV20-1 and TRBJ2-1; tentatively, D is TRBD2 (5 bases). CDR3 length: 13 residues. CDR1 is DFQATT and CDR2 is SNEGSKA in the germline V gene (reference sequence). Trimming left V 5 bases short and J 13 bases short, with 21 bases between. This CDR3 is CSAPQVGLGVQFF. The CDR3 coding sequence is TGCAGTGCTCCTCAGGTCGGACTCGGGGTACAGTTCTTC.

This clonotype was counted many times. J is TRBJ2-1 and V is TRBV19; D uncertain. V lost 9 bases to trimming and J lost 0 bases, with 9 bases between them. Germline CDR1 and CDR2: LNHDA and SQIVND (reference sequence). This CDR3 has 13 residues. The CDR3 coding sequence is TGTGCCAGCGCCCTAAGCTCCTACAATGAGCAGTTCTTC. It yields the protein CASALSSYNEQFF.

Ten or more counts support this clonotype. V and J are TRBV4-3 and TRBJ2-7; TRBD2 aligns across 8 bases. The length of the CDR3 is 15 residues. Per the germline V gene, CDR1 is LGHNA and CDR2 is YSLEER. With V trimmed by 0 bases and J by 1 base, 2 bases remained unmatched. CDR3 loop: CASSQEGLASYEQYF. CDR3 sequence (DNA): TGCGCCAGCAGCCAAGAAGGACTAGCTTCCTACGAGCAGTACTTC.

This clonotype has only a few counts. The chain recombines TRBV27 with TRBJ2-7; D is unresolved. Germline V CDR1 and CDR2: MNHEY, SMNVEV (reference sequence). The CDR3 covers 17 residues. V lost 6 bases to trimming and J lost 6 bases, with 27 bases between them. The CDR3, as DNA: TGTGCCAGCAGCAACAGACCTGCCTATGGTCCTACCGGCGAGCAGTACTTC. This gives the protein CASSNRPAYGPTGEQYF.

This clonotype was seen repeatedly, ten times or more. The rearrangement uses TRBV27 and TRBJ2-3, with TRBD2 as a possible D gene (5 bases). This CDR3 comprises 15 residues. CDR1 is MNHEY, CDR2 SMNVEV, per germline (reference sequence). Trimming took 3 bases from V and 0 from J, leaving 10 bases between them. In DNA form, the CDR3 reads TGTGCCAGCAGTTTTTGGACTGCTAGCACAGATACGCAGTATTTT. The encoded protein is CASSFWTASTDTQYF.

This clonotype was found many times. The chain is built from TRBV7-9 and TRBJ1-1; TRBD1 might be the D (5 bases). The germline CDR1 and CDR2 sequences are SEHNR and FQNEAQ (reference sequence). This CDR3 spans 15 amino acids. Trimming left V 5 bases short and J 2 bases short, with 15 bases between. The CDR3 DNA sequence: TGTGCCAGCAGCGACGACAGTACGGGAAACACTGAAGCTTTCTTT. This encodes CASSDDSTGNTEAFF.

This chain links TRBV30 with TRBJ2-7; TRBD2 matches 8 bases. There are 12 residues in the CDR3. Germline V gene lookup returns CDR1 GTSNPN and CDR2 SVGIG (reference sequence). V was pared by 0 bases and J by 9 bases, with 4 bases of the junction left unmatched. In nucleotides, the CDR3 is TGTGCCTGGAGTGTAGATCGGGAGGGGCAGTACTTC. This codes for CAWSVDREGQYF.